The entry below describes one T cell receptor (beta chain). Its antigen is not identified. Running of the assay took place at deep level. TCRdb's table, derived via immunoSEQ multiplex PCR, lists solely in-frame clones and lacks some. In the table there are about 2,200,000 clones, roughly 91% of which are singletons. The data derive from a study of shared clonotypes between healthy human individuals. In the study overall: Per donor, CD8 memory used one plate, CD8 naive used two, CD4 memory used three and CD4 naive used three.

The CDR3 runs to 15 residues. Trimming shortened V by 1 base and J by 1 base, and 8 bases separated the two germline ends. Germline values: CDR1 SGHVS, CDR2 FNYEAQ. Naive CD8 isolation took CD45RO-negative cells positively selected for CCR7 and excluded terminally differentiated effector memory CD45RA+ cells. Whole-study results and caveats: Collection of samples was limited to blood; tissue repertoires likely differ. Shared across a few donors were about 4.6% of the naive CD4 clonotypes.

This sequence originates from a man aged 18 to 29 in good health. Some clones in this sample may be carry-over from other donors' samples. Sequencing was carried out using naive CD8+ T cells from PBMCs. V is TRBV7-6 and J is TRBJ1-3; no reliable D call. The CDR3: CASSLGAGSGNTIYF. The CDR3 bases are TGTGCCAGCAGCTTAGGGGCAGGATCTGGAAACACCATATATTTT.